Each of the 25 T cell receptor beta chains below was sequenced from the same sample in a study of spatial heterogeneity in lung cancer. Time point here: sample taken at primary tumor resection. Material for sequencing was whole RNA from tumor, nontumor lung or frozen PBMC, left unsorted. TCRdb called the 5' RACE reads again in MiXCR, with one record for every CDR3 protein. The data show roughly 54,000 distinct CDR3 sequences, roughly 7.2% seen once. The sequencing used PBMCs, collected at surgery. The receptor source for this set is a female donor with early-stage non-small cell lung cancer.

The chain recombines TRBV5-4 with TRBJ2-1, with 9 positions matching TRBD1. Germline V gene data show CDR1 as SGHNT and CDR2 as YYREEE (reference sequence). CDR3 length: 15 amino acids. With 4 bases clipped from V and 7 bases from J, the junction kept 9 bases outside the gene matches. CDR3 region: CASSNRDRVTNEQFF. In DNA form, the CDR3 reads TGTGCCAGCAGCAACCGGGACAGGGTCACAAATGAGCAGTTCTTC.

This clonotype has at least ten counts. This chain connects TRBV28 to TRBJ2-3; D gene uncertain. Germline V gene sequence: CDR1 MDHEN, CDR2 SYDVKM. The CDR3 runs to 12 residues. The V end lost 5 bases, the J end lost 8 bases, and 11 bases lay between the germline ends. CDR3 DNA sequence: TGTGCCAGCAGTCCCCCCCTGGGTACGCAGTATTTT. This codes for CASSPPLGTQYF.

This clonotype showed up many times. The chain recombines TRBV7-9 with TRBJ1-1; 8 nucleotides match TRBD1. In germline, CDR1 is SEHNR, CDR2 FQNEAQ (reference sequence). This CDR3 spans 15 amino acids. V dropped 5 bases and J dropped 6; count of bases not matched to a gene: 11. The CDR3 protein is CASSPSGQVKAEAFF. CDR3 nucleotides: TGTGCCAGCAGCCCGTCGGGACAGGTGAAGGCTGAAGCTTTCTTT.

This clonotype was counted ten times or more. The rearrangement uses TRBV7-2 and TRBJ2-5; no clear D gene. Per the germline V gene, CDR1 is SGHTA and CDR2 is FQGNSA. The CDR3 sequence is 12 residues long. V lost 5 bases, J lost 0 bases, and 4 bases lay in between. CDR3 coding DNA: TGTGCCAGCAGCCGGTACCAAGAGACCCAGTACTTC. It yields the protein CASSRYQETQYF.

Ten or more counts support this clonotype. The rearrangement joins TRBV10-3 to TRBJ2-1; 7 positions agree with TRBD1. Germline loops: CDR1 ENHRY, CDR2 SYGVKD. V shed 6 bases and J 8 bases; nucleotides not matched to a gene: 4. The CDR3 totals 12 residues. This CDR3 reads CAIRDRNDEQFF. Written as DNA, the CDR3 is TGTGCCATCAGGGACAGGAATGATGAGCAGTTCTTC.

J is TRBJ1-3 and V is TRBV29-1; D gene ambiguous. The V end was cut by 3 bases, the J end by 4 bases, with 13 bases between. From germline, CDR1 is SQVTM and CDR2 ANQGSEA. There are 14 residues in the CDR3. For the CDR3, the DNA is TGCAGCGTTGATTCTGGGAGGACCGGAAACACCATATATTTT. The encoded protein is CSVDSGRTGNTIYF. The complete variable domain, with remaining parts taken from reference TRBV29-1 and TRBJ1-3, reads SAVISQKPSRDICQRGTSLTIQCQVDSQVTMMFWYRQQPGQSLTLIATANQGSEATYESGFVIDKFPISRPNLTFSTLTVSNMSPEDSSIYLCSVDSGRTGNTIYFGEGSWLTVV.

This clonotype was detected many times. The chain uses TRBV5-1 and TRBJ2-5; the D is unclear. CDR1 SGHRS and CDR2 YFSETQ come from the germline V gene. The V gene lost 2 bases and the J gene lost 4 bases, with 3 bases spanning the gap. The CDR3 totals 11 residues. CDR3 bases: TGCGCCAGCAGCTTCGCAGAGACCCAGTACTTC. Amino acids: CASSFAETQYF.

The CDR3 reads CASSSQETQYF. CDR3 sequence (DNA): TGCGCCAGCAGTTCTCAAGAGACCCAGTACTTC. The V call is TRBV5-1, the J call TRBJ2-5, with D uncertain. Germline V gene lookup returns CDR1 SGHRS and CDR2 YFSETQ. The V end lost 5 bases, the J end lost 2 bases, and 4 bases lay between the germline ends. This CDR3 comprises 11 residues.

A few counts support this clonotype. This rearrangement joins TRBV5-1 to TRBJ2-3, with 11 bases fitting TRBD2. V was pared by 4 bases and J by 3 bases, with 7 bases of the junction left unmatched. CDR1 is SGHRS, CDR2 YFSETQ, per germline. This CDR3 has 16 residues. In DNA, the CDR3 is TGCGCCAGCAGCCAGGGACTAGCGGTTGCTACAGATACGCAGTATTTT. Translated: CASSQGLAVATDTQYF.

Only a few counts were recorded for this clonotype. The chain is built from TRBV7-8 and TRBJ2-2; the match to TRBD2 covers 10 bases. The CDR3 extends over 15 amino acids. In germline, CDR1 is SGHVS, CDR2 FQNEAQ. V shed 7 bases, J shed 3 bases, and the junction held 5 bases outside the gene matches. The CDR3 DNA reads as TGTGCCAGCACCAGAGCGGGGGGGGACACCGGGGAGCTGTTTTTT. Translation: CASTRAGGDTGELFF.

This clonotype showed up just a few times. The genes are TRBV30 and TRBJ2-2, with 10 positions matching TRBD1. The trim removed 8 bases at V and 3 bases at J, leaving 6 bases unmatched. CDR1 is GTSNPN, CDR2 SVGIG, per germline (reference sequence). This CDR3 comprises 14 residues. CDR3 nucleotide sequence: TGTGCCGGTGGGGGACAGGGGTACACCGGGGAGCTGTTTTTT. Translation: CAGGGQGYTGELFF. Using reference TRBV30 and TRBJ2-2 for the parts outside the CDR3, the full variable domain is SQTIHQWPATLVQPVGSPLSLECTVEGTSNPNLYWYRQAAGRGLQLLFYSVGIGQISSEVPQNLSASRPQDRQFILSSKKLLLSDSGFYLCAGGGQGYTGELFFGEGSRLTVL.

This clonotype was seen at least ten times. This chain uses TRBV28 with TRBJ1-1, with D perhaps matching TRBD1 (5 bases). Germline assignment: CDR1 MDHEN and CDR2 SYDVKM. Trimming took off 9 bases at V and 3 bases at J, with 20 bases between the two ends. This CDR3 has 15 amino acids. The CDR3 region is CASATGGFLDTEAFF. The CDR3 DNA sequence: TGTGCCAGTGCCACCGGGGGATTTTTGGACACTGAAGCTTTCTTT.

The chain joins TRBV6-5 to TRBJ2-2; 11 bases match TRBD1. The junction had 11 bases not matched to a gene; V was cut back by 2 bases and J by 6 bases. The CDR3 loop spans 18 amino acids. Germline values: CDR1 MNHEY, CDR2 SVGAGI. For the CDR3, the DNA is TGTGCCAGCAGTTACGCCCCCGGACAGGGGGCGGTTGCCGGGGAGCTGTTTTTT. It encodes CASSYAPGQGAVAGELFF.

This clonotype was recorded many times. V is TRBV30 and J is TRBJ2-2; TRBD1 might be the D (6 bases). The V and J ends lost 0 bases and 8 bases respectively, with 13 bases between them. Germline V CDR1 and CDR2: GTSNPN, SVGIG (reference sequence). CDR3 size: 14 residues. The CDR3 DNA is TGTGCCTGGAGTGTGGGACACCGTCGAGGGGAGCTGTTTTTT. Translation: CAWSVGHRRGELFF. Drawing the rest from reference TRBV30 and TRBJ2-2, the complete variable domain is SQTIHQWPATLVQPVGSPLSLECTVEGTSNPNLYWYRQAAGRGLQLLFYSVGIGQISSEVPQNLSASRPQDRQFILSSKKLLLSDSGFYLCAWSVGHRRGELFFGEGSRLTVL.

This clonotype has only a few counts. J is TRBJ2-7 and V is TRBV15, with D tentatively TRBD1 (6 bases). This CDR3 contains 16 residues. Between the trimmed V and J ends, which lost 0 bases and 3 bases, there was a span of 15 bases. Germline V gene lookup returns CDR1 LNHNV and CDR2 YYDKDF (reference sequence). This chain's CDR3 is CATSRDRSGQIYEQYF. As DNA, the CDR3 is TGTGCCACCAGCAGAGATCGGTCCGGACAGATCTACGAGCAGTACTTC. Drawing the rest from reference TRBV15 and TRBJ2-7, the complete variable domain is DAMVIQNPRYQVTQFGKPVTLSCSQTLNHNVMYWYQQKSSQAPKLLFHYYDKDFNNEADTPDNFQSRRPNTSFCFLDIRSPGLGDTAMYLCATSRDRSGQIYEQYFGPGTRLTVT.

This clonotype was detected many times. The chain joins TRBV19 to TRBJ1-5; no clear D. This CDR3 has 15 residues. V was clipped by 3 bases and J by 0 bases, with 9 bases between them. CDR1 is LNHDA and CDR2 is SQIVND in the germline V gene (reference sequence). The CDR3 region is CASSIGVISNQPQHF. In DNA form, the CDR3 reads TGTGCCAGTAGTATTGGGGTTATTAGCAATCAGCCCCAGCATTTT.

The chain employs TRBV5-5 and TRBJ1-4, with D perhaps matching TRBD1 (5 bases). Trimming removed 1 base at V and 0 bases at J, with 16 bases between. This CDR3 region has 18 residues. In germline, CDR1 is SGHKS, CDR2 YYEKEE (reference sequence). CDR3 DNA: TGTGCCAGCAGCTTGCGGACGGGGGGAGTTGCAACTAATGAAAAACTGTTTTTT. Translated, it gives CASSLRTGGVATNEKLFF. The full variable domain, rest sourced from reference TRBV5-5 and TRBJ1-4, is DAGVTQSPTHLIKTRGQQVTLRCSPISGHKSVSWYQQVLGQGPQFIFQYYEKEERGRGNFPDRFSARQFPNYSSELNVNALLLGDSALYLCASSLRTGGVATNEKLFFGSGTQLSVL.

This clonotype was counted at least ten times. This chain links TRBV5-6 with TRBJ2-1, with 14 nucleotides matching TRBD2. This CDR3 is 18 amino acids long. Losses at the gene ends were 0 bases for V and 0 bases for J; bases not matched to a gene: 2. CDR1 is SGHDT and CDR2 is YYEEEE in the germline V gene. The CDR3 DNA reads as TGTGCCAGCAGCTTGGGGGGACTAGCGGGGGACTCCTACAATGAGCAGTTCTTC. Translating it yields CASSLGGLAGDSYNEQFF.

This clonotype has ten or more counts. This chain uses TRBV7-2 with TRBJ2-3; 7 bases map to TRBD2. Per germline, CDR1 SGHTA and CDR2 FQGNSA. Trimming at V came to 5 bases and at J to 4 bases, leaving 6 bases not matched to a gene. The CDR3 spans 14 residues. The CDR3 region is CASSPRLAPDTQYF. CDR3 bases: TGTGCCAGCAGCCCCCGACTAGCCCCAGATACGCAGTATTTT. The complete variable domain, with remaining parts taken from reference TRBV7-2 and TRBJ2-3, reads GAGVSQSPSNKVTEKGKDVELRCDPISGHTALYWYRQSLGQGLEFLIYFQGNSAPDKSGLPSDRFSAERTGGSVSTLTIQRTQQEDSAVYLCASSPRLAPDTQYFGPGTRLTVL.

In its sample, this clonotype was seen a few times. The V call is TRBV6-2 or TRBV6-3, the J call TRBJ2-7, with D perhaps matching TRBD2 (6 bases). Trimming left V 5 bases short and J 4 bases short, with 15 bases between. From germline, CDR1 is MNHEY and CDR2 SVGEGT. This CDR3 has 14 amino acids. CDR3 in amino acids: CASSMDGSIYEQYF. The CDR3 bases are TGTGCCAGCAGTATGGACGGGAGCATATACGAGCAGTACTTC.

This clonotype has ten or more counts. CDR3 loop: CASTRRGLNTEAFF. CDR3 DNA sequence: TGTGCCAGCACCCGTCGCGGTCTCAACACTGAAGCTTTCTTT. The gene calls are TRBV6-2 or TRBV6-3 and TRBJ1-1; no clear D gene. Germline CDR1 reads MNHEY; CDR2 reads SVGEGT. Trimming stripped 7 bases from V and 2 bases from J, with 14 bases between. The CDR3 contains 14 residues.

This clonotype has at least ten counts. The V and J genes are TRBV9 and TRBJ2-1; no clear D. Trimming cost V 0 bases and J 2 bases, with 9 bases left between them. The germline gives CDR1 SGDLS, CDR2 YYNGEE. The CDR3 runs 15 residues. The CDR3 DNA is TGTGCCAGCAGCGTAGCGTCTAGTGCCTACAATGAGCAGTTCTTC. This sequence encodes CASSVASSAYNEQFF.

This clonotype was counted at least ten times. The V and J genes are TRBV7-2 and TRBJ2-3; tentative D call: TRBD1 (7 bases). The CDR3 runs 17 residues. Germline lookup yields CDR1 SGHTA and CDR2 FQGNSA. With 0 bases removed from V and 6 bases from J, the gap between germline ends came to 19 bases. The CDR3 coding sequence is TGTGCCAGCAGCTTAGCGTCAGGGGGGCCGATTGGCGATACGCAGTATTTT. Translating gives CASSLASGGPIGDTQYF.

Ten or more counts support this clonotype. The chain joins TRBV6-6 to TRBJ2-7; either TRBD1 or TRBD2 may fit D (5 bases each). Germline lookup yields CDR1 MNHNY and CDR2 SVGAGI (reference sequence). V gave up 8 bases and J gave up 6 bases, with 20 bases separating them. The CDR3 has 14 amino acids. CDR3 sequence (DNA): TGTGCCAGCGGACTCTCGGGACGGAGTTCCGAGCAGTACTTC. Translated, it gives CASGLSGRSSEQYF.

The CDR3 protein is CASSLPTGVRQFF. DNA of the CDR3: TGTGCCAGCAGCTTACCGACAGGGGTGCGGCAGTTCTTC. J is TRBJ2-1 and V is TRBV3-1; 8 bases align to TRBD1. The germline V gene encodes CDR1 LGHDT and CDR2 YNNKEL (reference sequence). V lost 5 bases, J lost 12 bases, and 9 bases stayed unmatched. This CDR3 contains 13 residues.